This entry features one T cell receptor (beta chain) sequence. Germline CDR1 MNHEY, CDR2 SVGAGI. This CDR3 comprises 14 residues. With 9 bases clipped from V and 6 bases from J, the junction kept 10 bases outside the gene matches. The data originate from a study of blood T cell repertoires in COVID-19. How the authors handled the data: Cell counts per sample came from amplifying reference gene primers. Sequenced by immunoSEQ multiplex PCR; TCRdb stores in-frame clones only, minus some. The V and J calls and clone size are taken from that table; D and trimming were inferred from the DNA. The sample comprises 230,000 or so clones, 75% to 90% of which are singletons, and 4% to 5% rests with the top ten.

This rearrangement joins TRBV6-5 to TRBJ2-2; 7 positions agree with TRBD1. The sequencing sample was made of peripheral blood. The TCR comes from a woman aged 35 to 49 who had recovered from COVID-19. The CDR3 here is CASDGTDAPGELFF. The CDR3 DNA sequence: TGTGCCAGTGACGGGACAGACGCCCCCGGGGAGCTGTTTTTT.